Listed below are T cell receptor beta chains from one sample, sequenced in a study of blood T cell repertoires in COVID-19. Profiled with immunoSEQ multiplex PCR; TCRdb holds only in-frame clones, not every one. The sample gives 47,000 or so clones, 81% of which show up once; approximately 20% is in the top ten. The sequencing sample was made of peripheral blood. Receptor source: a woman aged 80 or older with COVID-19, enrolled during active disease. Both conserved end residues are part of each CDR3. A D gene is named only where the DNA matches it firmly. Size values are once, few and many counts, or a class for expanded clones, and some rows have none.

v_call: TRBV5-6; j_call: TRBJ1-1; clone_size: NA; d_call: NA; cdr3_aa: CASTLVRGTEAFF; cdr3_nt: TGTGCCAGCACCTTGGTTCGGGGCACTGAAGCTTTCTTT
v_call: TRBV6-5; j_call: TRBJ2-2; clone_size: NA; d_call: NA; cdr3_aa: CASRRGANTGELFF; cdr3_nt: TGTGCCAGCAGAAGGGGCGCGAACACCGGGGAGCTGTTTTTT
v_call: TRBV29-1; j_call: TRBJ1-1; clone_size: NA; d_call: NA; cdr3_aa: CSVTRTANTEAFF; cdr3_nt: TGCAGCGTAACAAGGACAGCGAACACTGAAGCTTTCTTT
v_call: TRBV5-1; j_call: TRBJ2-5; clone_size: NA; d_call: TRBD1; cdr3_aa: CASTKGAEEETQYF; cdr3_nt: TGCGCCAGCACAAAGGGGGCCGAGGAAGAGACCCAGTACTTC
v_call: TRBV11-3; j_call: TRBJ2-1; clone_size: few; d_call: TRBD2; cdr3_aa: CASSSWTSGSGNEQFF; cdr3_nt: TGTGCCAGCAGCTCTTGGACTAGCGGGAGTGGAAATGAGCAGTTCTTC
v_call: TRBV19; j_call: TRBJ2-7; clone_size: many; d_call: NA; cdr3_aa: CASSIAGTYEQYF; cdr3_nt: TGTGCCAGTAGTATAGCAGGGACCTACGAGCAGTACTTC
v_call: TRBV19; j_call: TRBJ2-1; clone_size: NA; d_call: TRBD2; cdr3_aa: CASSKTSGYNEQFF; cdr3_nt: TGTGCCAGTAGTAAGACTAGCGGGTACAATGAGCAGTTCTTC
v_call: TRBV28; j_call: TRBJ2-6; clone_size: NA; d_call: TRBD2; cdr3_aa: CASSLPGRGASANVLTF; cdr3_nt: TGTGCCAGCAGTTTACCCGGGAGGGGGGCCTCGGCCAACGTCCTGACTTTC
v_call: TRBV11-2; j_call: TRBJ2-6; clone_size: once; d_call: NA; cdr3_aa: CASSQRSTGFGSGANVLTF; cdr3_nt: TGTGCCAGCAGCCAAAGAAGTACGGGATTTGGCTCTGGGGCCAACGTCCTGACTTTC
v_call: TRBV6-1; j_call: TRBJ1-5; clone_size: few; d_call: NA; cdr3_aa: CASSEFGGNQPQHF; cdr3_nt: TGTGCCAGCAGTGAATTTGGGGGGAATCAGCCCCAGCATTTT
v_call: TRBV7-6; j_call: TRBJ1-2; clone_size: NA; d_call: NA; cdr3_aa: CASSLETSGGYTF; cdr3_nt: TGTGCCAGCAGCTTAGAGACAAGCGGTGGCTACACCTTC
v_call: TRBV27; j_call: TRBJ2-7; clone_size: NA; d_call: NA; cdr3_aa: CASSLFHYDWQYF; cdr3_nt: TGTGCCAGCAGTTTATTCCACTACGATTGGCAGTACTTC
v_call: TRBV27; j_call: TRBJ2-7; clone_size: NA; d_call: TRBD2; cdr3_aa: CASSLLAGGSYEQYF; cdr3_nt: TGTGCCAGCAGTTTATTAGCGGGAGGCTCCTACGAGCAGTACTTC
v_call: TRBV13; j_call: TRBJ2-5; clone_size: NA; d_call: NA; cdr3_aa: CASSPRTAHHLGTQYF; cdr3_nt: TGTGCCAGCAGCCCGCGGACAGCGCACCACCTAGGGACCCAGTACTTC
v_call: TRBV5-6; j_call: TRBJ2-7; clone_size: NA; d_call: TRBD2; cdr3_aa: CASSFQREEYEQYF; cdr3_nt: TGTGCCAGCAGCTTCCAGCGGGAGGAGTACGAGCAGTACTTC
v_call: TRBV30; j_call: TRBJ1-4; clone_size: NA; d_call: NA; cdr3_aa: CAWSFTSTWEKLFF; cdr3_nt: TGTGCCTGGAGCTTTACCTCTACTTGGGAAAAACTGTTTTTT
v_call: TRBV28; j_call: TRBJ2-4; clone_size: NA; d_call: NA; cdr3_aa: CASSSGTKNIQYF; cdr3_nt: TGTGCCAGCAGTTCAGGGACCAAAAACATTCAGTACTTC
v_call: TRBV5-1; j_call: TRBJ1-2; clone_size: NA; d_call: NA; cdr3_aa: CASSLGLYGYTF; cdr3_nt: TGCGCCAGCAGCTTGGGGCTCTATGGCTACACCTTC
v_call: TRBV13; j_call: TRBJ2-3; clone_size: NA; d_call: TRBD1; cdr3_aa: CASSPETRQGLGTDTQYF; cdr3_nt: TGTGCCAGCAGCCCAGAGACCCGACAGGGATTGGGCACAGATACGCAGTATTTT
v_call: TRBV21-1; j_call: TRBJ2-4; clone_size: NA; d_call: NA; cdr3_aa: CASSNSGLAGGPHKNIQYF; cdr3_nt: TGTGCCAGCAGCAATTCCGGACTAGCGGGAGGGCCCCACAAAAACATTCAGTACTTC
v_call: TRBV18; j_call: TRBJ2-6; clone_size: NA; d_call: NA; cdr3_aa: CASSPGQSGANVLTF; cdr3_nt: TGTGCCAGCTCACCCGGACAGTCTGGGGCCAACGTCCTGACTTTC
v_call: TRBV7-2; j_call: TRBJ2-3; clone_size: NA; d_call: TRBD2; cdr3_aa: CASSLVAGGLTDTQYF; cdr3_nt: TGTGCCAGCAGCTTAGTAGCGGGAGGGCTGACAGATACGCAGTATTTT
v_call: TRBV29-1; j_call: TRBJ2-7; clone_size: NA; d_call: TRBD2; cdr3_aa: CSVSGSGAYEQYF; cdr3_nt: TGCAGCGTTAGCGGGAGCGGGGCCTACGAGCAGTACTTC
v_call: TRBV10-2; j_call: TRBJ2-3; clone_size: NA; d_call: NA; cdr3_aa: CASSESSGTDTQYF; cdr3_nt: TGCGCCAGCAGTGAGTCTAGCGGCACAGATACGCAGTATTTT
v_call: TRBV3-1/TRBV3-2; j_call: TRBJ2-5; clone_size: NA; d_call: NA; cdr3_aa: CASSQAIAVVQETQYF; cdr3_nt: TGTGCCAGCAGCCAAGCCATAGCGGTCGTCCAAGAGACCCAGTACTTC
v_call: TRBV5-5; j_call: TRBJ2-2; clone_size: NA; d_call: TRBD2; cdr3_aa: CASSSPLAGVVGELFF; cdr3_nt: TGTGCCAGCAGTTCGCCGCTAGCGGGAGTGGTCGGGGAGCTGTTTTTT
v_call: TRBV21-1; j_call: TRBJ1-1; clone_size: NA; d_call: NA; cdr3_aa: CASSKGSRKGGLSTEAFF; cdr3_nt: TGTGCCAGCAGCAAAGGTTCTAGAAAGGGGGGGCTGAGCACTGAAGCTTTCTTT
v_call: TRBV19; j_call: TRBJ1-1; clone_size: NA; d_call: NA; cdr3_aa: CASSIIRGGGTEAFF; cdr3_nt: TGTGCCAGTAGTATAATCCGGGGAGGGGGTACTGAAGCTTTCTTT
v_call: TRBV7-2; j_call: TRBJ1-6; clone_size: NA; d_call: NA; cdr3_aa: CASSLRAGDHFSLHF; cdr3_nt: TGTGCCAGCAGTCTGAGGGCAGGGGACCATTTTTCCCTCCACTTT
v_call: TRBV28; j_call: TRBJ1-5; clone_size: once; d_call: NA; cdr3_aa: CALGGRGNQPQHF; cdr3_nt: TGTGCCTTGGGGGGTCGTGGCAATCAGCCCCAGCATTTT
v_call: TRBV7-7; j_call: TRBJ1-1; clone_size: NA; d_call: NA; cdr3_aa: CASSLGVRETTEAFF; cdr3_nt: TGTGCTAGCAGCTTAGGGGTTCGGGAAACCACTGAAGCTTTCTTT
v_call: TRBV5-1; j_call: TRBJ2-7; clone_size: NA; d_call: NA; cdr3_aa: CASSTPNYEQYF; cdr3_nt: TGCGCCAGCAGCACACCAAACTACGAGCAGTACTTC
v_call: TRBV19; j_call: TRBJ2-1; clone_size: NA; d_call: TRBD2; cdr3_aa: CASSPERGGHNEQFF; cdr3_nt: TGTGCCAGTAGTCCCGAGCGGGGAGGGCACAATGAGCAGTTCTTC
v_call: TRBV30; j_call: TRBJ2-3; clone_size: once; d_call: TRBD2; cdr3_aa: CAWSRPGLAGVTDTQYF; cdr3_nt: TGTGCCTGGAGCCGACCGGGACTAGCGGGAGTAACAGATACGCAGTATTTT
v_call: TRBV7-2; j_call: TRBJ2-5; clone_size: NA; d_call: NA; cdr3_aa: CASSLVSGMVGETQYF; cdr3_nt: TGTGCCAGCAGCTTAGTTTCGGGGATGGTTGGGGAGACCCAGTACTTC
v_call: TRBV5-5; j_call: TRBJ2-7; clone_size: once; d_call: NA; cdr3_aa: CASSLARGTHEQYF; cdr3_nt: TGTGCCAGCAGCTTGGCCCGCGGGACCCACGAGCAGTACTTC
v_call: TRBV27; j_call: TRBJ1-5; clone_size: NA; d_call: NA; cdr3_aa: CASSPGGSYSNQPQHF; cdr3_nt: TGTGCCAGCAGTCCGGGAGGGTCCTATAGCAATCAGCCCCAGCATTTT
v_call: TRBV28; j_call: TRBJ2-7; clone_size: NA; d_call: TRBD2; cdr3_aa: CASISAGGVRNEQYF; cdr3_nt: TGTGCCAGCATTTCCGCGGGGGGAGTAAGGAACGAGCAGTACTTC
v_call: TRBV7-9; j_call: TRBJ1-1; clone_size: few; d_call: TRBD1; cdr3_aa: CASSPHRGFGSNTEAFF; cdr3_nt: TGTGCCAGCAGCCCCCACAGGGGTTTTGGTTCGAACACTGAAGCTTTCTTT
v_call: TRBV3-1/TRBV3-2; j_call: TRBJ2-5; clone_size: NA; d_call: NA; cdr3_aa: CASSQDASRVETQYF; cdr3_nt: TGTGCCAGCAGCCAAGACGCAAGTAGAGTTGAGACCCAGTACTTC
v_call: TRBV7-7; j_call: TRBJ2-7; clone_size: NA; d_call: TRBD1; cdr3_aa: CASSFFPPGTGSYEQYF; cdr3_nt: TGTGCTAGCAGCTTCTTCCCCCCCGGGACAGGGTCCTACGAGCAGTACTTC